One sample yielded the 14 T cell receptor beta chains listed below, sequenced in a study of molecular identifiers for immune sequencing clone quantification. One entry per CDR3 protein, called by TCRdb with MiXCR from the PCR reads. The sample lists over 55,000 distinct CDR3 sequences, around 17% occurring once. Sequenced material: naive CD8+ T cells from blood, with Jurkat cell RNA spiked in. As for subset: FACS-sorted CD8+CD4-CCR7+CD45RA+ naive T cells. Receptor source: a human donor in good health. Some libraries in this study had Jurkat cell RNA spiked in.

This clonotype was seen a few times. The chain links TRBV29-1 to TRBJ2-1; TRBD2 matches at 15 bases. V lost 4 bases and J lost 7; bases outside the gene matches: 14. The germline CDR1 and CDR2 sequences are SQVTM and ANQGSEA. The CDR3 consists of 18 residues. CDR3: CSVAGLAGGPGYVNEQFF. DNA for the CDR3: TGCAGCGTTGCTGGACTAGCGGGAGGGCCAGGTTATGTTAATGAGCAGTTCTTC.

This clonotype was detected ten times or more. The V call is TRBV19, the J call TRBJ2-3; a weak D match, TRBD1 (5 bases). The CDR3 totals 15 residues. V was cut by 0 bases and J by 6 bases, with 13 bases left in between. Germline-derived CDR1 and CDR2 are LNHDA and SQIVND (reference sequence). CDR3 amino acids: CASSIDPRVWDTQYF. The CDR3 coding sequence is TGTGCCAGTAGTATAGATCCCAGGGTCTGGGATACGCAGTATTTT.

This clonotype was seen ten or more times. The chain uses TRBV20-1 and TRBJ2-7, with a possible D match to TRBD2 (5 bases). The length of the CDR3 is 14 residues. Trimming took 1 base from V and 3 from J, leaving 13 bases between them. CDR1 and CDR2 (germline): DFQATT, SNEGSKA (reference sequence). In nucleotides, the CDR3 is TGCAGTGCTAGAGGGCCCGGGATTAGCTACGAGCAGTACTTC. This encodes CSARGPGISYEQYF.

This clonotype was recorded at least ten times. J is TRBJ1-4 and V is TRBV20-1; D not resolved. The CDR3 contains 14 residues. CDR1 DFQATT and CDR2 SNEGSKA come from the germline V gene (reference sequence). Trimming took off 0 bases at V and 4 bases at J, with 9 bases between the two ends. The CDR3 sequence: CSARDGRGNEKLFF. The CDR3 region has the DNA TGCAGTGCTAGAGATGGGCGGGGTAATGAAAAACTGTTTTTT.

This clonotype occurred many times. The V call is TRBV7-9, the J call TRBJ1-5, with a weak D call TRBD1 (5 bases). Germline assignment: CDR1 SEHNR and CDR2 FQNEAQ (reference sequence). Trimming pared 0 bases from V and 4 bases from J, leaving 10 bases between. The CDR3 has 15 residues. The CDR3 sequence is CASSLAGEGNQPQHF. The CDR3 DNA sequence: TGTGCCAGCAGCTTAGCGGGGGAGGGAAATCAGCCCCAGCATTTT.

The V and J genes are TRBV5-1 and TRBJ2-2; D is uncertain. Germline CDR1 reads SGHRS; CDR2 reads YFSETQ. CDR3 length: 14 residues. Trimming took 4 bases from V and 1 from J, leaving 8 bases between them. CDR3 in DNA: TGCGCCAGCAGCACCGACGGGAACACCGGGGAGCTGTTTTTT. This encodes CASSTDGNTGELFF.

The sample holds one count of this clonotype. A much larger clone differs by one base, so this may be a read error. The chain links TRBV30 to TRBJ2-7; D gene ambiguous. The V end lost 0 bases, the J end lost 3 bases, and 6 bases lay between the germline ends. The CDR3 spans 12 residues. Germline values: CDR1 GTSNPN, CDR2 SVGIG (reference sequence). CDR3 loop: CAWSVPSYEQYF. In DNA form, the CDR3 reads TGTGCCTGGAGTGTACCCAGCTACGAGCAGTACTTC.

This clonotype was found many times. The CDR3 bases are TGTGCCAGCAGTGAGGGACTCAGTCCTGTGGAGACCCAGTACTTC. The encoded protein is CASSEGLSPVETQYF. The chain recombines TRBV2 with TRBJ2-5; D possibly corresponds to TRBD2 (6 bases). CDR3 length equals 15 residues. Germline CDR1 SNHLY, CDR2 FYNNEI. V dropped 3 bases and J dropped 5 bases, with 16 bases sitting between them.

A remark on this clonotype: This may be a read error, as it is one base from a much larger clone. The gene calls are TRBV4-3 and TRBJ1-5; TRBD1 might be the D (5 bases). The CDR3 runs 15 residues. Per germline, CDR1 LGHNA and CDR2 YSLEER. CDR3 region: CASSQGLGPNRPQHF. The DNA for the CDR3 is TGCGCCAGCAGCCAAGGTCTGGGGCCTAATCGGCCCCAGCATTTT.

This clonotype has a count of ten or more. This sequence joins TRBV7-2 and TRBJ2-1; no reliable D call. The germline V and J ends were trimmed by 2 bases and 4 bases, with 9 bases remaining between them. Germline V gives CDR1 SGHTA, CDR2 FQGNSA. CDR3 size: 14 residues. The CDR3 nucleotides read TGTGCCAGCAGCTTATATTTAGGATACAATGAGCAGTTCTTC. Translation: CASSLYLGYNEQFF.

This clonotype was recorded at least ten times. This sequence joins TRBV7-6 and TRBJ2-5, with D perhaps TRBD2 (6 bases). The CDR3 is 15 residues long. The germline gives CDR1 SGHVS, CDR2 FNYEAQ. V lost 8 bases and J lost 3, with 19 bases in between. CDR3 coding DNA: TGTGCCAGCCGCCCGGGAGAGTGGGGGGAAGAGACCCAGTACTTC. Amino acids: CASRPGEWGEETQYF. Looking up the rest from reference TRBV7-6 and TRBJ2-5 gives the full variable domain: GAGVSQSPRYKVTKRGQDVALRCDPISGHVSLYWYRQALGQGPEFLTYFNYEAQQDKSGLPNDRFSAERPEGSISTLTIQRTEQRDSAMYRCASRPGEWGEETQYFGPGTRLLVL.

The chain joins TRBV7-9 to TRBJ2-1, with D hard to call. This CDR3 has 14 residues. Germline CDR1 SEHNR, CDR2 FQNEAQ (reference sequence). With 5 bases removed from V and 6 bases from J, the gap between germline ends came to 14 bases. CDR3 protein: CASSTRPSRNEQFF. CDR3 nucleotides: TGTGCCAGCAGCACCCGACCCAGTCGCAATGAGCAGTTCTTC.

The rearrangement uses TRBV7-2 and TRBJ2-7; 10 nucleotides match TRBD2. Germline V lookup: CDR1 SGHTA, CDR2 FQGNSA. After removal of 4 bases from V and 7 bases from J, the junction contained 16 bases not matched to a gene. CDR3 length: 17 residues. The CDR3 DNA is TGTGCCAGCAGCTATCGTCTAGCGGGAGTGGGGAGGAGTGAGCAGTACTTC. Translated, it gives CASSYRLAGVGRSEQYF.

This clonotype came up a few times. This chain connects TRBV7-8 to TRBJ2-1, with D perhaps TRBD1 or TRBD2 (6 bases each). This CDR3 has 16 residues. The germline CDR1 and CDR2 sequences are SGHVS and FQNEAQ. Trimming pared 7 bases from V and 8 bases from J, leaving 24 bases between. Here the CDR3 DNA reads TGTGCCAGCAAACCCTTAGGGGGGATAAGTCATGATGAGCAGTTCTTC. It translates to CASKPLGGISHDEQFF.